These 17 T cell receptor beta chains originate from one sample sequenced in a study of T cell responses to AZD1222 COVID-19 vaccine. The assay was immunoSEQ multiplex PCR, and TCRdb's table has in-frame clones only and misses some. This table has 150,000 or so clones, roughly nine tenths appearing once. This material consisted of peripheral blood, taken 28 days after the second AZD1222 dose. These receptors came from an adult who received the AZD1222 COVID-19 vaccine.

The chain employs TRBV27 and TRBJ1-5, with TRBD1 matching over 8 bases. This CDR3 region has 14 residues. The V gene end was trimmed by 6 bases and the J gene end by 7 bases; junction bases not matched to a gene: 8. Germline assignment: CDR1 MNHEY and CDR2 SMNVEV (reference sequence). Written as DNA, the CDR3 is TGTGCCAGCAGACCGACAGGGGCGAGACAGCCCCAGCATTTT. It is translated as CASRPTGARQPQHF.

The chain combines TRBV5-5 with TRBJ1-6; D ambiguous. Germline V gene data show CDR1 as SGHKS and CDR2 as YYEKEE (reference sequence). Trimming took 6 bases from V and 8 from J, leaving 15 bases between them. CDR3 size: 14 residues. As DNA, the CDR3 is TGTGCCAGCACCCAGAGGGCGGGAGATTCACCCCTCCACTTT. This encodes CASTQRAGDSPLHF.

The chain joins TRBV27 to TRBJ1-5, with 11 bases matching TRBD1. Trimming removed 8 bases from V and 7 bases from J; junction bases left unmatched: 10. CDR3 length equals 15 residues. Per germline, CDR1 MNHEY and CDR2 SMNVEV (reference sequence). The CDR3 loop reads CASRGTGGGRQPQHF. In DNA form, the CDR3 reads TGTGCCAGCCGAGGGACAGGGGGAGGCAGGCAGCCCCAGCATTTT.

The gene calls are TRBV4-1 and TRBJ2-7; TRBD1 agrees at 7 bases. Germline V gives CDR1 MGHRA, CDR2 YSYEKL. The CDR3 loop spans 15 amino acids. The V and J ends lost 1 base and 1 base, in that order; junction bases with no gene match: 4. The CDR3, as DNA: TGCGCCAGCAGCCAAGGGTGGGACAGATCCTACGAGCAGTACTTC. This gives the protein CASSQGWDRSYEQYF.

CDR3 in DNA: TGTGCCAGTAGTCCAGGGGGCACTGAAGCTTTCTTT. This codes for CASSPGGTEAFF. This chain joins TRBV19 and TRBJ1-1, with TRBD1 identical over 7 bases. V trimming: 5 bases; J trimming: 4 bases; junction bases outside the gene matches: 1. The CDR3 runs to 12 residues. The germline gives CDR1 LNHDA, CDR2 SQIVND (reference sequence).

The rearrangement uses TRBV20-1 and TRBJ2-5; 10 bases align to TRBD2. Germline CDR1 reads DFQATT; CDR2 reads SNEGSKA (reference sequence). V trimming: 3 bases; J trimming: 1 base; junction bases outside the gene matches: 5. The CDR3 covers 15 residues. In DNA, the CDR3 is TGCAGTGCTAGTGCACTAGCGGGGATCCAAGAGACCCAGTACTTC. This codes for CSASALAGIQETQYF.

The chain couples TRBV6-6 to TRBJ2-7; 7 bases map to TRBD1. The V gene end was trimmed by 7 bases and the J gene end by 4 bases; junction bases not matched to a gene: 7. The germline CDR1 and CDR2 sequences are MNHNY and SVGAGI (reference sequence). This CDR3 contains 13 residues. The CDR3 nucleotides are TGTGCCAGCACGAGGGGGCTTCAATACGAGCAGTACTTC. The encoded protein is CASTRGLQYEQYF.

This CDR3 is CASSTNRDNEQFF. The CDR3 DNA follows: TGTGCCAGCAGTACTAACAGGGACAATGAGCAGTTCTTC. The chain recombines TRBV7-2 with TRBJ2-1; possible D gene TRBD1, 6 bases. The CDR3 is 13 residues long. Germline values: CDR1 SGHTA, CDR2 FQGNSA. V shed 6 bases and J shed 5 bases, with 11 bases lying between them.

V is TRBV5-4 and J is TRBJ2-1; TRBD1 is a possible D gene (5 bases). Germline assignment: CDR1 SGHNT and CDR2 YYREEE (reference sequence). CDR3 length: 15 residues. Deletions cut 1 base from V and 5 bases from J, with 13 bases between. In DNA, the CDR3 is TGTGCCAGCAGCTTGACGCAGGGAAAAAACAATGAGCAGTTCTTC. It specifies CASSLTQGKNNEQFF.

The chain combines TRBV4-1 with TRBJ2-7; weak D call: TRBD1 (6 bases). Trimming took off 0 bases at V and 2 bases at J, with 17 bases between the two ends. CDR1 is MGHRA and CDR2 is YSYEKL in the germline V gene. The CDR3 contains 17 residues. This CDR3 reads CASSQEGHAFRPYEQYF. The CDR3 DNA reads as TGCGCCAGCAGCCAAGAGGGACACGCGTTTCGCCCCTACGAGCAGTACTTC.

The V gene is TRBV4-1, the J gene TRBJ1-1; maybe TRBD1 (5 bases). V gave up 7 bases and J gave up 0 bases, with 12 bases separating them. This CDR3 comprises 14 residues. The germline V gene has CDR1 MGHRA and CDR2 YSYEKL. CDR3 sequence (DNA): TGCGCCAGCACACCGGGGCCTTTGAACACTGAAGCTTTCTTT. It specifies CASTPGPLNTEAFF.

CDR3 residues: CATSRDPSGNSDTQYF. CDR3 coding DNA: TGTGCCACCAGCAGAGACCCTAGCGGGAACTCAGATACGCAGTATTTT. The chain is built from TRBV15 and TRBJ2-3, with 9 bases that match TRBD2. V was pared by 0 bases and J by 4 bases, with 5 bases of the junction left unmatched. Germline-derived CDR1 and CDR2 are LNHNV and YYDKDF (reference sequence). The CDR3 sequence is 16 residues long.

The chain couples TRBV4-3 to TRBJ1-6, with a tentative D call TRBD1 (6 bases). Trimming pared 0 bases from V and 7 bases from J, leaving 10 bases between. Germline CDR1 and CDR2: LGHNA and YSLEER. This CDR3 is built from 15 residues. The CDR3 sequence is CASSQEGTTNSPLHF. CDR3 coding DNA: TGCGCCAGCAGCCAAGAAGGGACAACCAATTCACCCCTCCACTTT.

This chain joins TRBV5-4 and TRBJ2-3; D not certain. Per the germline V gene, CDR1 is SGHNT and CDR2 is YYREEE (reference sequence). The length of the CDR3 is 15 residues. Trimming removed 4 bases at V and 0 bases at J, with 12 bases between. CDR3 loop: CASSLTPDSTDTQYF. The DNA of the CDR3 is TGTGCCAGCAGCCTCACCCCGGACAGCACAGATACGCAGTATTTT.

This clone was observed a few times. The chain recombines TRBV23-1 with TRBJ1-1, with a weak D call TRBD1 (6 bases). TRBV23-1 is an ORF; its function is uncertain. The CDR3 covers 15 residues. Trimming stripped 6 bases from V and 4 bases from J, with 18 bases between. CDR3 nucleotide sequence: TGCGCCAGCAGCCGTAGGGGGGTCTTTCTCACTGAAGCTTTCTTT. Translated, it gives CASSRRGVFLTEAFF.

The chain is built from TRBV30 and TRBJ1-2, with D unresolved. Germline CDR1 GTSNPN, CDR2 SVGIG (reference sequence). The V end was cut by 1 base, the J end by 4 bases, with 7 bases between. The CDR3 totals 12 residues. CDR3 protein: CAWSAGTYGYTF. For the CDR3, the DNA is TGTGCCTGGAGTGCGGGTACCTATGGCTACACCTTC.

The chain joins TRBV7-2 to TRBJ1-2, with D maybe TRBD1 (5 bases). Germline-derived CDR1 and CDR2 are SGHTA and FQGNSA. The V gene lost 4 bases and the J gene lost 5 bases, with 14 bases spanning the gap. The CDR3 is 14 residues long. CDR3 loop: CASSSIGTGYGYTF. The CDR3 DNA sequence: TGTGCCAGCAGCTCGATCGGGACCGGTTATGGCTACACCTTC.